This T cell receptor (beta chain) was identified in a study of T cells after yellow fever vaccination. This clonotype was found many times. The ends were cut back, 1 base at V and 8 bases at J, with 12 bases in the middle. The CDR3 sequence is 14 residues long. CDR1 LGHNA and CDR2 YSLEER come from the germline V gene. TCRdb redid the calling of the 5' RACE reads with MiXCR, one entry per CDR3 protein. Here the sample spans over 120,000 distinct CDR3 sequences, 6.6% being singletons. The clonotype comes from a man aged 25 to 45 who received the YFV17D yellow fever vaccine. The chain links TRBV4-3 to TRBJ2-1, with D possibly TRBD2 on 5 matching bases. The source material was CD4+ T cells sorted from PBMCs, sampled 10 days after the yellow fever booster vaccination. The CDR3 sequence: CASSQAGMEYEQFF. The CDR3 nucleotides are TGCGCCAGCAGCCAAGCGGGAATGGAGTATGAGCAGTTCTTC.